Presented here are 5 T cell receptor beta chains from one specimen sequenced in a study of CD8 T cells in Susac syndrome. Random-hexamer reverse transcription was applied to about 0.45 to 1 ug RNA. MiXCR, applied by TCRdb to the immunoSEQ multiplex PCR reads, yields one record per CDR3 protein. The data contain about 130,000 distinct CDR3 sequences, 90% to 95% of them seen just once; the ten biggest clones take up 0.21%. Sequencing was done on a sample of CD8+ T cells from PBMCs. These TCRs come from a human donor with Susac syndrome.

The genes are TRBV24-1 and TRBJ1-2, with 11 bases aligning to TRBD1. The CDR3 consists of 15 residues. Per germline, CDR1 KGHDR and CDR2 SFDVKD. V was clipped by 4 bases and J by 4 bases; unmatched bases: 4. The CDR3 sequence: CATSEGDRGIYGYTF. The CDR3 region has the DNA TGTGCCACCAGTGAAGGGGACAGGGGGATCTATGGCTACACCTTC.

This chain uses TRBV9 with TRBJ1-1, with a tentative D call TRBD1 (6 bases). Per the germline V gene, CDR1 is SGDLS and CDR2 is YYNGEE. V was cut by 3 bases and J by 1 base, with 10 bases left in between. This CDR3 contains 14 residues. CDR3: CASSASTGNTEAFF. The CDR3 nucleotides read TGTGCCAGCAGCGCCTCGACAGGGAACACTGAAGCTTTCTTT.

This chain uses TRBV20-1 with TRBJ1-2; D is unclear. Germline-derived CDR1 and CDR2 are DFQATT and SNEGSKA (reference sequence). This CDR3 is 11 amino acids long. V was cut by 4 bases and J by 7 bases, with 10 bases left in between. This chain's CDR3 is CSAKILGGYTF. CDR3 sequence (DNA): TGCAGTGCTAAAATCCTCGGTGGCTACACCTTC.

The chain couples TRBV29-1 to TRBJ2-7; tentatively, D is TRBD1 (5 bases). Trimming removed 6 bases from V and 1 base from J, with 10 bases in between. The CDR3 spans 12 residues. Germline lookup yields CDR1 SQVTM and CDR2 ANQGSEA. CDR3 protein: CSVATGSYEQYF. CDR3 sequence (DNA): TGCAGCGTCGCTACAGGTTCCTACGAGCAGTACTTC.

The chain combines TRBV30 with TRBJ2-7; maybe TRBD1 (6 bases). There are 15 residues in the CDR3. The germline V and J ends were trimmed by 1 base and 3 bases, with 16 bases remaining between them. Germline V CDR1 and CDR2: GTSNPN, SVGIG (reference sequence). CDR3 region: CAWSAQGEPIYEQYF. DNA of the CDR3: TGTGCCTGGAGTGCACAGGGAGAACCGATCTACGAGCAGTACTTC.